This entry describes one TCR beta chain. Its cognate antigen is unknown. The data were taken from a study of blood T cells in healthy people across ages. Study results and limitations: Compared with aged donors, long-lived donors showed fewer expanded clones, suggesting selection. PBMCs that were unsorted prevented a conclusive naive versus antigen-experienced comparison.

It was with a sample-barcoded 5' primer and a J-beta primer mix that a second PCR of roughly 7 to 12 cycles was run. TCRdb re-called the 5' RACE reads through MiXCR, storing one row per CDR3 protein. The sample lists 1.4 million or so distinct CDR3 sequences; approximately 42% were seen once. V was pared by 3 bases and J by 4 bases, with 12 bases between. This CDR3 has 15 amino acids. Germline V lookup: CDR1 SGHTA, CDR2 FQGNSA. The chain joins TRBV7-2 to TRBJ1-4; D gene uncertain. The origin of this receptor is a young woman in good health. The material sequenced was blood. The CDR3 bases are TGTGCCAGCAGCTTGTTCCGGAGACGTAATGAAAAACTGTTTTTT. Translated, it gives CASSLFRRRNEKLFF.